This T cell receptor (beta chain) was captured by sequencing in a study of blood T cell repertoires in COVID-19. The repertoire was sequenced with immunoSEQ multiplex PCR; TCRdb's copy has only in-frame clones and lacks some. The repertoire holds roughly 180,000 clones, with 70% to 90% as singletons. Sequenced: peripheral blood. The sequence was obtained from a woman in her forties or fifties with COVID-19, enrolled during active disease.

The chain's CDR3 is CASSEWGRNEKLFF. The CDR3 DNA reads TGTGCCAGCAGTGAATGGGGGAGGAATGAAAAACTGTTTTTT. The chain joins TRBV6-1 to TRBJ1-4, with D possibly TRBD1 on 5 matching bases. Germline-derived CDR1 and CDR2 are MNHNS and SASEGT. Between the trimmed V and J ends, which lost 2 bases and 5 bases, there was a span of 9 bases. The CDR3 sequence is 14 residues long.